A selection of T cell receptor beta chains follows, all from one sample in a study of blood T cell repertoires in COVID-19. Using immunoSEQ multiplex PCR, the repertoire was profiled, and TCRdb retains in-frame clones only, with some absent. The sample carries tens of thousands of clones, about four fifths recorded once. Sequencing was carried out using peripheral blood. The receptors shown here come from a woman aged 80 or over with acute or convalescent COVID-19. Each CDR3 is given with its conserved first and last residue. A D gene is named only where the DNA matches it firmly. Rows may omit the clone size; those that give it use once, few, many or a size class.

D gene | J gene | clone size | V gene | CDR3 DNA | CDR3 protein
NA | TRBJ1-1 | NA | TRBV6-2/TRBV6-3 | TGTGCCAGCAGTCAAACCCCAGGTCGCGTGGGAGGATCCGAAGCTTTCTTT | CASSQTPGRVGGSEAFF
NA | TRBJ2-7 | NA | TRBV3-1/TRBV3-2 | TGTGCCAGCAGCCAGGGCAGGGTATGGTCCTACGAGCAGTACTTC | CASSQGRVWSYEQYF
TRBD1 | TRBJ1-2 | few | TRBV30 | TGTGCCTGGCTATGGAGGGGGCCGGATGGCTACACCTTC | CAWLWRGPDGYTF
NA | TRBJ1-1 | NA | TRBV6-6 | TGTGCCAGCACCTTACAGAGCACTGAAGCTTTCTTT | CASTLQSTEAFF
TRBD1 | TRBJ1-3 | few | TRBV18 | TGTGCCAGCTCACGCGGACAGGGCGCGCCCAACACCATATATTTT | CASSRGQGAPNTIYF
NA | TRBJ1-5 | NA | TRBV19 | TGTGCCACCGCAGGGTTTTACAATCAGCCCCAGCATTTT | CATAGFYNQPQHF
TRBD1 | TRBJ2-3 | NA | TRBV19 | TGTGCCAGTCGCGCCCGACAGGGAACCACAGATACGCAGTATTTT | CASRARQGTTDTQYF
TRBD2 | TRBJ2-2 | NA | TRBV11-3 | TGTGCCAGCAGCTTAGATCGGTTAGCGGGGAACACCGGGGAGCTGTTTTTT | CASSLDRLAGNTGELFF
TRBD1 | TRBJ2-3 | NA | TRBV6-6 | TGTGCCAGCAGTCCCCACCCGGGACAGGTCCCTGAGACTAGCACAGATACGCAGTATTTT | CASSPHPGQVPETSTDTQYF
NA | TRBJ2-5 | once | TRBV30 | TGTGCCTGGAGGACAGAACAAGAGACCCAGTACTTC | CAWRTEQETQYF
TRBD2 | TRBJ2-7 | NA | TRBV29-1 | TGCAGCGCTGGCGGGAGCGAGCAGTACTTC | CSAGGSEQYF